The next 16 T cell receptor beta chains were all read from a single sample in a study of OX40 agonist ivuxolimab in advanced cancers. The assay was immunoSEQ multiplex PCR, and TCRdb's table has in-frame clones only and misses some. The table has around 43,000 clones, about 88% seen once. The source was CD4+ or CD8+ T cells sorted from blood, collected in a trial of the OX40 agonist ivuxolimab. The receptor set was obtained from an adult with an advanced solid tumor such as melanoma, head and neck, liver or kidney cancer.

The chain employs TRBV28 and TRBJ2-3; TRBD1 is a possible D gene (5 bases). CDR3 length: 15 residues. Trimming cost V 6 bases and J 7 bases, with 20 bases left between them. Germline lookup yields CDR1 MDHEN and CDR2 SYDVKM. DNA of the CDR3: TGTGCCAGCAGATCAGGACAACGAGATTTTTATACGCAGTATTTT. This sequence encodes CASRSGQRDFYTQYF.

The V and J genes are TRBV15 and TRBJ2-7; D might be TRBD1 or TRBD2, each matching 5 bases. The V end was cut by 0 bases, the J end by 3 bases, with 12 bases between. The CDR3 extends over 15 amino acids. Germline CDR1 reads LNHNV; CDR2 reads YYDKDF (reference sequence). CDR3 DNA: TGTGCCACCAGCAGAGATCAGGGAGAGCGCTACGAGCAGTACTTC. Translated: CATSRDQGERYEQYF.

The chain joins TRBV9 to TRBJ2-7; TRBD1 agrees at 8 bases. This CDR3 is 15 amino acids long. Germline CDR1 and CDR2: SGDLS and YYNGEE. Losses at the gene ends were 4 bases for V and 2 bases for J; bases not matched to a gene: 8. CDR3 region: CASSPGGQAAYEQYF. CDR3 bases: TGTGCCAGCAGCCCAGGGGGCCAGGCGGCCTACGAGCAGTACTTC.

This rearrangement joins TRBV6-1 to TRBJ1-6; 7 bases map to TRBD1. The CDR3 has 16 residues. The germline CDR1 and CDR2 sequences are MNHNS and SASEGT. V trimming: 1 base; J trimming: 6 bases; junction bases outside the gene matches: 6. CDR3 protein: CASSEGQGQPNSPLHF. The CDR3 DNA sequence: TGTGCCAGCAGTGAAGGCCAGGGACAGCCTAATTCACCCCTCCACTTT.

This chain connects TRBV5-4 to TRBJ2-2; D not resolved. V lost 4 bases, J lost 2 bases, and 3 bases lay in between. The CDR3 is made up of 12 amino acids. From germline, CDR1 is SGHNT and CDR2 YYREEE (reference sequence). CDR3: CASSPNTGELFF. The CDR3 region has the DNA TGTGCCAGCAGCCCTAACACCGGGGAGCTGTTTTTT.

The CDR3 is CASSLAERERQETQYF. DNA of the CDR3: TGCGCCAGCAGCTTGGCCGAGCGGGAGCGCCAAGAGACCCAGTACTTC. This chain uses TRBV5-1 with TRBJ2-5; 8 positions match TRBD2. The CDR3 contains 16 residues. Germline-derived CDR1 and CDR2 are SGHRS and YFSETQ. V dropped 0 bases and J dropped 1; count of bases not matched to a gene: 5.

The chain recombines TRBV4-1 with TRBJ2-7, with 10 bases identical to TRBD2. The CDR3 extends over 15 amino acids. The trim removed 3 bases at V and 3 bases at J, leaving 5 bases unmatched. Germline values: CDR1 MGHRA, CDR2 YSYEKL. The CDR3 here is CASSQTSGRVYEQYF. In DNA form, the CDR3 reads TGCGCCAGCAGCCAGACTAGCGGGCGGGTCTACGAGCAGTACTTC.

The chain couples TRBV4-1 to TRBJ2-5, with a weak D call TRBD1 (6 bases). Trimming removed 0 bases from V and 4 bases from J, with 21 bases in between. CDR3 size: 18 residues. Per the germline V gene, CDR1 is MGHRA and CDR2 is YSYEKL. The CDR3 coding sequence is TGCGCCAGCAGCCAAGATGCGCCAGGGCAGGGGTTAAGAGAGACCCAGTACTTC. Translation: CASSQDAPGQGLRETQYF.

The chain couples TRBV4-1 to TRBJ2-6; 7 positions agree with TRBD2. Germline CDR1 reads MGHRA; CDR2 reads YSYEKL. Trimming cost V 1 base and J 3 bases; bases outside gene matches: 12. The CDR3 is made up of 19 amino acids. The CDR3 protein is CASSQVGEGRINGANVLTF. Written as DNA, the CDR3 is TGCGCCAGCAGCCAAGTGGGGGAGGGGCGAATAAATGGGGCCAACGTCCTGACTTTC.

Of note for this clone: Other DNA sequences within the sample encode an identical CDR3. V and J are TRBV5-6 and TRBJ1-1, with 7 bases fitting TRBD1. CDR1 SGHDT and CDR2 YYEEEE come from the germline V gene. The CDR3 loop spans 12 amino acids. Trimming cost V 0 bases and J 11 bases; bases outside gene matches: 4. Here the CDR3 reads CASSLVQGEAFF. CDR3 DNA sequence: TGTGCCAGCAGCTTGGTGCAGGGGGAGGCTTTCTTT.

The chain combines TRBV27 with TRBJ2-5; a weak D match, TRBD1 (6 bases). This CDR3 is built from 16 residues. The germline V and J ends were trimmed by 4 bases and 5 bases, with 20 bases remaining between them. Per the germline V gene, CDR1 is MNHEY and CDR2 is SMNVEV (reference sequence). In DNA form, the CDR3 reads TGTGCCAGCAGTTCTTTGGGGGCAGGGGCAGGGGAGACCCAGTACTTC. It is translated as CASSSLGAGAGETQYF.

This chain connects TRBV9 to TRBJ1-1; 11 nucleotides align to TRBD1. The CDR3 totals 15 residues. The ends lost 3 bases at V and 4 bases at J; junction bases unmatched: 5. Germline assignment: CDR1 SGDLS and CDR2 YYNGEE. The CDR3 region is CASSAGQGAGTEAFF. The CDR3, as DNA: TGTGCCAGCAGCGCTGGACAGGGGGCAGGCACTGAAGCTTTCTTT.

The chain is built from TRBV6-5 and TRBJ1-1, with no clear D. Germline assignment: CDR1 MNHEY and CDR2 SVGAGI. V lost 8 bases and J lost 2, with 12 bases in between. The CDR3 consists of 13 residues. CDR3 bases: TGTGCCAGCGAAATGGGCCTAAACACTGAAGCTTTCTTT. Translating gives CASEMGLNTEAFF.

The chain has TRBV7-8 and TRBJ1-4; 10 nucleotides agree with TRBD1. The junction had 1 base not matched to a gene; V was cut back by 1 base and J by 8 bases. CDR1 and CDR2 (germline): SGHVS, FQNEAQ. CDR3 length: 14 amino acids. CDR3 amino acids: CASSLGTGGEKLFF. CDR3 DNA sequence: TGTGCCAGCAGCTTAGGGACAGGGGGAGAAAAACTGTTTTTT.

The chain combines TRBV27 with TRBJ1-2; D is undetermined. The CDR3 totals 15 residues. Between the trimmed V and J ends, which lost 5 bases and 6 bases, there was a span of 19 bases. Germline assignment: CDR1 MNHEY and CDR2 SMNVEV (reference sequence). The CDR3 region is CASSLDPFPPDGYTF. In nucleotides, the CDR3 is TGTGCCAGCAGTCTGGACCCGTTCCCGCCTGATGGCTACACCTTC.

V gene TRBV30 combines with J gene TRBJ2-1; D gene uncertain. V was shortened by 4 bases and J by 3 bases, with 13 bases between the two germline ends. The CDR3 has 14 residues. The V gene's germline CDR1 is GTSNPN and CDR2 SVGIG (reference sequence). CDR3 coding DNA: TGTGCCTGGACCTACGCCGGGCGCTACAATGAGCAGTTCTTC. Its translation: CAWTYAGRYNEQFF.